This TCR beta chain was sequenced during a study of T cell repertoires in cytomegalovirus infection. TCRdb re-called the reads with MiXCR, one entry per CDR3 protein. The sample lists about 900,000 distinct CDR3 sequences, about a third occurring once. This clonotype was counted a few times. Antigen unknown. The input for sequencing was cultured CD8+ T cells from PBMCs, taken from culture after CMV antigen stimulation. The receptor's source is a human donor in good health (CMV status not recorded). Some clones in this sample may be carry-over from other donors' samples.

CDR3 protein: CASSVDNKVWELFF. The DNA for the CDR3 is TGTGCCAGCAGCGTAGACAACAAGGTCTGGGAGCTGTTTTTT. This sequence joins TRBV9 and TRBJ2-2, with unresolved D. Trimming cost V 0 bases and J 9 bases, with 12 bases left between them. CDR3 length: 14 residues. Germline lookup yields CDR1 SGDLS and CDR2 YYNGEE.